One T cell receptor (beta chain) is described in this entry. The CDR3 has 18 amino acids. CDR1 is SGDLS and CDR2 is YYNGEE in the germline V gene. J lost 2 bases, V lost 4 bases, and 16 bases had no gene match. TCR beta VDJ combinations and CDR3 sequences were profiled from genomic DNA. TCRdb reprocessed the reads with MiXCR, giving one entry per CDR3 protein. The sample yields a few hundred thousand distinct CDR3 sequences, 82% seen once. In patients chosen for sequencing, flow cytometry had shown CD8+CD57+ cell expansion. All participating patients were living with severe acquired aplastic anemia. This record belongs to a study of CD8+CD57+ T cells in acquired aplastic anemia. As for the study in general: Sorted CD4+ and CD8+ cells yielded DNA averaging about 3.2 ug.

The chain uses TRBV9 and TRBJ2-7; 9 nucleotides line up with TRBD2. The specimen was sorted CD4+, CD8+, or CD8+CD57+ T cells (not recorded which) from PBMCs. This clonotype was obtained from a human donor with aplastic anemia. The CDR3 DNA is TGTGCCAGCAGCTTTCAAAGAAGCGGGGGGAGCGTTGCCTACGAGCAGTACGTC. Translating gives CASSFQRSGGSVAYEQYV.